The text below deals with one T cell receptor (beta chain). In germline, CDR1 is SGHAT, CDR2 FQDESV (reference sequence). CDR3 length equals 14 residues. The V end was cut by 5 bases, the J end by 2 bases, with 10 bases between. Researchers ran the PCR with 60 Vbeta and 13 Jbeta primers. This table comes from immunoSEQ multiplex PCR, and its TCRdb copy is limited to in-frame clones, with some not included. This table has 75,000 to 80,000 clones, about 78% appearing once. This specimen comes from a study of cytomegalovirus exposure and HLA in healthy donors. This sequence originates from a middle-aged woman in good health and CMV-seropositive. The chain recombines TRBV11-1 with TRBJ2-1; D is uncertain. The sample was PBMCs. The CDR3 nucleotides read TGTGCCAGCAGCCGCAGCCGGGCCTACAATGAGCAGTTCTTC. It yields the protein CASSRSRAYNEQFF.